The next 14 T cell receptor beta chains were all read from a single sample in a study of tumor-infiltrating lymphocytes in primary liver carcinoma. Reverse transcription of approximately 0.55 ug total RNA with a constant-region primer produced TCR beta cDNA. A slightly modified ARM-PCR protocol with three nested multiplex PCR rounds produced these TCR beta libraries. Both of the initial two PCR rounds ran for approximately 11 cycles and employed TRBV1-TRBV30 forward primers alongside a C-beta reverse primer. Each CDR3 protein is one row after TCRdb ran MiXCR on the multiplex PCR reads. The repertoire holds more than 150,000 distinct CDR3 sequences, 60% seen once, with about 70% in the top ten. Blood RNA came from unsorted whole blood; germline DNA was also extracted. The sequenced sample consisted of peripheral blood. The origin of the receptors is a man in his forties with primary liver carcinoma and hepatitis B virus infection.

V gene TRBV29-1 combines with J gene TRBJ2-1; D may be TRBD1 or TRBD2 (5 bases each). This CDR3 is 12 amino acids long. CDR1 SQVTM and CDR2 ANQGSEA come from the germline V gene. Deletions cut 4 bases from V and 6 bases from J, with 10 bases between. The CDR3 nucleotides read TGCAGCGTTGGAGAGGGACCCAATGAGCAGTTCTTC. Translated, it gives CSVGEGPNEQFF.

This clonotype was counted at least ten times. V gene TRBV29-1 combines with J gene TRBJ2-3; TRBD2 might be the D (5 bases). Trimming removed 3 bases at V and 7 bases at J, with 8 bases between. This CDR3 has 11 residues. Germline V gene sequence: CDR1 SQVTM, CDR2 ANQGSEA. The CDR3 is CSVDRDYTQYF. The CDR3 coding sequence is TGCAGCGTTGACCGGGATTATACGCAGTATTTT.

On this clonotype itself: One junction end disagrees with the germline gene, perhaps due to a read error. The chain recombines TRBV11-2 with TRBJ2-7; perhaps TRBD2 as D (5 bases). From germline, CDR1 is SGHAT and CDR2 FQNNGV. The CDR3 is 14 amino acids. This CDR3 is CTSGLTDGTYEQYF. In DNA, the CDR3 is TGTACCAGCGGCTTAACCGACGGAACATACGAGCAGTACTTC.

This sequence joins TRBV12-3 or TRBV12-4 and TRBJ2-3; no clear D. The CDR3 spans 14 residues. V shed 6 bases and J shed 4 bases, with 14 bases lying between them. The CDR3, as DNA: TGTGCCAGCAGCGCGACCCAGCCCTCAGATACGCAGTATTTT. Protein sequence: CASSATQPSDTQYF.

This clonotype came up a few times. The chain is built from TRBV30 and TRBJ2-3; 9 positions agree with TRBD1. CDR3 size: 16 residues. With 5 bases clipped from V and 6 bases from J, the junction kept 15 bases outside the gene matches. The germline gives CDR1 GTSNPN, CDR2 SVGIG (reference sequence). This chain's CDR3 is CAWDTGGHNLGDTQYF. The CDR3 nucleotides read TGTGCCTGGGATACAGGGGGCCATAACCTCGGGGATACGCAGTATTTT.

A word on this clonotype: Because the CDR3 is missing its conserved closing phenylalanine or tryptophan, this is likely a read error. CDR3 sequence reads: CSVVLAVADTQYL. The CDR3 bases are TGCAGCGTTGTACTAGCGGTGGCAGATACGCAGTATCTT. The chain employs TRBV29-1 and TRBJ2-3; the match to TRBD2 covers 8 bases. CDR3 size: 13 residues. Germline V gene data show CDR1 as SQVTM and CDR2 as ANQGSEA. The J segment lost 4 bases and the V segment lost 4 bases, leaving 4 bases of the junction unmatched.

J is TRBJ2-1 and V is TRBV10-1; TRBD1 matches at 9 bases. There are 15 residues in the CDR3. Germline values: CDR1 WNHNN, CDR2 SYGVQD (reference sequence). V lost 10 bases to trimming and J lost 6 bases; unmatched junction nucleotides: 13. The CDR3 DNA is TGCGCCAACACTAATGAGGGACAGGGAAGCAATGAGCAGTTCTTC. Amino acid sequence: CANTNEGQGSNEQFF.

In its sample, this clonotype was seen a few times. This chain uses TRBV7-8 with TRBJ1-4; 8 nucleotides line up with TRBD1. Germline V lookup: CDR1 SGHVS, CDR2 FQNEAQ. There are 16 residues in the CDR3. V was clipped by 5 bases and J by 7 bases; unmatched bases: 12. In DNA form, the CDR3 reads TGTGCCAGCAGCCAACAGGGGGGGGGAAAGGCTGAAAAACTGTTTTTT. It translates to CASSQQGGGKAEKLFF.

This clonotype was observed a few times. Relative to the germline gene, one junction end is altered; a read error may explain this. The genes are TRBV11-2 and TRBJ2-2; weak D call: TRBD2 (5 bases). CDR1 and CDR2 (germline): SGHAT, FQNNGV. The CDR3 spans 15 residues. The CDR3 bases are TGTGCCAGCAGCTTTCATAGCTCGAGCACCGGGGAGCTGTTATTT. This gives the protein CASSFHSSSTGELLF.

This clonotype appeared a single time. This chain links TRBV4-1 with TRBJ2-7; D may be TRBD2 (6 bases). This CDR3 has 16 residues. Germline lookup yields CDR1 MGHRA and CDR2 YSYEKL. With 1 base removed from V and 2 bases from J, the gap between germline ends came to 15 bases. The CDR3 nucleotides read TGCGCCAGCAGCCAAGGTCTAGCGTGGGTCCCCTACGAGCAGTACTTC. It is translated as CASSQGLAWVPYEQYF.

Of note for this clonotype: One end of the junction does not line up with germline, which may come from a read error. The genes are TRBV12-3 or TRBV12-4 and TRBJ2-7; D is possibly TRBD2 (6 bases). The CDR3 loop spans 13 amino acids. The CDR3 loop reads CACSLAAASEQYF. The CDR3 DNA follows: TGTGCCTGCAGTTTAGCGGCGGCGTCCGAGCAGTACTTC.

A word on this clonotype: Since a much larger clone is just one base distant, this may be a read error. This sequence joins TRBV6-6 and TRBJ2-5; 10 bases map to TRBD1. The CDR3 loop spans 14 amino acids. Germline CDR1 reads MNHNY; CDR2 reads SVGAGI (reference sequence). J gave up 6 bases and V 10 bases, and 11 bases lay outside the gene matches. In DNA, the CDR3 is TGTGCCAACAGACAGGGGGCGACTTTCCAGACCCAGTACTTC. Translating it yields CANRQGATFQTQYF.

The chain recombines TRBV20-1 with TRBJ2-1, with no clear D. The length of the CDR3 is 12 residues. Germline V CDR1 and CDR2: DFQATT, SNEGSKA (reference sequence). The CDR3 bases are TGCGTGGTTAGGAGCTCCTACAATGAGCAGTTCTTC. Translating gives CVVRSSYNEQFF.

This rearrangement joins TRBV6-1 to TRBJ1-5; D is unresolved. Germline V gene lookup returns CDR1 MNHNS and CDR2 SASEGT. Trimming cost V 4 bases and J 0 bases, with 7 bases left between them. This CDR3 spans 14 amino acids. CDR3 loop: CASSVDYSNQPQHF. The CDR3 DNA is TGTGCCAGCAGTGTAGATTATAGCAATCAGCCCCAGCATTTT.